This T cell receptor (beta chain) was found in a study of cytomegalovirus exposure and HLA in healthy donors. Whole-study results and caveats: Using the classifier, cytomegalovirus status was reportedly diagnosed with high specificity and sensitivity. Researchers reported in a later analysis that a missense DCLRE1C variant was tied to TCR beta V- and J-gene trimming.

Concerning this clone itself: What it binds is not known.

Use of 60 Vbeta and 13 Jbeta primers characterized the PCR. Only in-frame clones appear in the TCRdb table, and some are missing; sequencing was by immunoSEQ multiplex PCR. The repertoire has over 250,000 clones, under 80% of them found once; the top ten carry 2% to 2.5%. Sequencing was done on a sample of PBMCs. The receptor's source is a female donor in good health and CMV-seronegative.

The DNA for the CDR3 is TGTGCCAGCAAGGGAGTTAGGGGAGGTACTGAAGCTTTCTTT. It specifies CASKGVRGGTEAFF. The chain recombines TRBV2 with TRBJ1-1, with a tentative D call TRBD1 (5 bases). The CDR3 sequence is 14 residues long. Germline assignment: CDR1 SNHLY and CDR2 FYNNEI. Trimming cost V 7 bases and J 5 bases, with 17 bases left between them.